Shown below are 25 T cell receptor beta chains from a single sample sequenced in a study of T cells in Graves' hyperthyroidism and ophthalmopathy. RNA transcripts gave rise to amplified TCR beta CDR3 regions. First-round RT-PCR with HTBI primers amplified the TCR CDR3 region. TCRdb called the multiplex PCR reads again in MiXCR, with one record for every CDR3 protein. The top ten hold 30% to 40% of the sample, which has over 700,000 distinct CDR3 sequences, over 35% seen once. Source material: blood. The receptors were sampled from a woman in her thirties or forties with Graves' hyperthyroidism.

This clonotype was recorded at least ten times. The CDR3 coding sequence is TGCAGCGTCCGCTTGGCAGGGGGTCATGGCTACACCTTC. The encoded protein is CSVRLAGGHGYTF. The gene calls are TRBV29-1 and TRBJ1-2, with 7 bases fitting TRBD1. The CDR3 contains 13 residues. J was trimmed by 6 bases and V by 6 bases; bases with no gene match: 10. The germline V gene has CDR1 SQVTM and CDR2 ANQGSEA.

The chain joins TRBV6-5 to TRBJ2-7; 9 bases agree with TRBD2. Losses at the gene ends were 0 bases for V and 4 bases for J; bases not matched to a gene: 16. The CDR3 runs 19 residues. Germline CDR1 is MNHEY and CDR2 is SVGAGI. The CDR3 DNA reads as TGTGCCAGCAGTTACTCGACCCCTAGCGGGGTCGATTGGAGGTACGAGCAGTACTTC. As protein: CASSYSTPSGVDWRYEQYF.

This clonotype was picked up a small number of times. This sequence joins TRBV5-1 and TRBJ2-5, with 7 bases lining up with TRBD2. Germline V gene lookup returns CDR1 SGHRS and CDR2 YFSETQ. V lost 1 base, J lost 5 bases, and 11 bases stayed unmatched. The CDR3 runs to 16 residues. The CDR3 reads CASSLLPGLVKETQYF. The CDR3 DNA follows: TGCGCCAGCAGCTTGCTACCCGGACTAGTAAAGGAGACCCAGTACTTC.

The table lists this clonotype with a few counts. The V and J genes are TRBV6-1 and TRBJ2-5; 13 bases match TRBD2. J was trimmed by 5 bases and V by 5 bases; bases with no gene match: 11. The CDR3 consists of 17 residues. Germline CDR1 and CDR2: MNHNS and SASEGT. The CDR3 DNA sequence: TGTGCCAGCAGTTACCCCACTAGCGGGAGGGCCGGGGAGACCCAGTACTTC. Encoded protein: CASSYPTSGRAGETQYF.

The J gene is TRBJ2-6, the V gene TRBV6-5, with TRBD1 matching 7 bases. The germline V gene has CDR1 MNHEY and CDR2 SVGAGI. With V trimmed by 4 bases and J by 0 bases, 12 bases remained unmatched. The CDR3 runs 19 residues. In DNA form, the CDR3 reads TGTGCCAGCAGTTCCTCCTACAGGGGCTCCGACTCTGGGGCCAACGTCCTGACTTTC. Translated, it gives CASSSSYRGSDSGANVLTF.

This chain uses TRBV6-2 or TRBV6-3 with TRBJ2-2; perhaps TRBD1 as D (6 bases). Looked up from germline, CDR1 is MNHEY and CDR2 is SVGEGT. The CDR3 has 16 amino acids. The ends were cut back, 0 bases at V and 5 bases at J, with 13 bases in the middle. CDR3 in amino acids: CASSYSWDIGTGELFF. The CDR3, as DNA: TGTGCCAGCAGTTACTCCTGGGACATCGGGACCGGGGAGCTGTTTTTT.

This clonotype was found many times. V and J are TRBV6-1 and TRBJ1-2; D remains ambiguous. This CDR3 is 15 amino acids long. Deletions cut 2 bases from V and 2 bases from J, with 12 bases between. Per germline, CDR1 MNHNS and CDR2 SASEGT. The CDR3: CASSESLDGNYGYTF. CDR3 sequence (DNA): TGTGCCAGCAGTGAATCCTTAGACGGGAACTATGGCTACACCTTC.

This clonotype was counted many times. The CDR3 loop reads CASSQESGWGNTIYF. CDR3 sequence (DNA): TGCGCCAGCAGCCAAGAATCGGGGTGGGGAAACACCATATATTTT. The gene calls are TRBV4-1 and TRBJ1-3; D ambiguous. The germline CDR1 and CDR2 sequences are MGHRA and YSYEKL. The CDR3 contains 15 residues. Between the trimmed V and J ends, which lost 0 bases and 4 bases, there was a span of 10 bases.

V gene TRBV5-1 combines with J gene TRBJ2-2; 13 bases map to TRBD2. The CDR3 loop spans 19 amino acids. Germline V gene sequence: CDR1 SGHRS, CDR2 YFSETQ. Trimming removed 4 bases from V and 4 bases from J; junction bases left unmatched: 13. The DNA of the CDR3 is TGCGCCAGCAGCCAAGAATTGGGACTAGCGGGATCGTTCACCGGGGAGCTGTTTTTT. It specifies CASSQELGLAGSFTGELFF.

The CDR3, as DNA: TGTGCCAGCAGCCGCGCTCTTGGGGGGGCGGAGACCCAGTACTTC. It is translated as CASSRALGGAETQYF. The rearrangement uses TRBV11-2 and TRBJ2-5; tentative D call: TRBD2 (7 bases). Germline V CDR1 and CDR2: SGHAT, FQNNGV. Trimming took 5 bases from V and 5 from J, leaving 18 bases between them. The CDR3 runs 15 residues.

About this clonotype itself: A much more abundant neighbour one base away suggests this may be a read error. The V gene is TRBV20-1, the J gene TRBJ1-1; D gene ambiguous. Trimming removed 1 base from V and 7 bases from J, with 16 bases in between. This CDR3 has 14 residues. Germline CDR1 is DFQATT and CDR2 is SNEGSKA (reference sequence). CDR3 loop: CSARGLQWLNEAFF. CDR3 bases: TGCAGTGCTAGAGGTCTCCAGTGGCTGAATGAAGCTTTCTTT.

This clonotype came up many times. The rearrangement uses TRBV15 and TRBJ2-7, with 8 bases that match TRBD1. The V gene's germline CDR1 is LNHNV and CDR2 YYDKDF (reference sequence). The J segment lost 1 base and the V segment lost 1 base, leaving 3 bases of the junction unmatched. The CDR3 consists of 15 residues. CDR3 sequence: CATSRAGQASYEQYF. CDR3 DNA: TGTGCCACCAGCAGAGCGGGACAGGCTTCCTACGAGCAGTACTTC.

This clonotype has ten or more counts. The rearrangement uses TRBV19 and TRBJ1-6; D is unresolved. The CDR3 runs 17 residues. V lost 1 base and J 9 bases, leaving 19 bases between the germline ends. In germline, CDR1 is LNHDA, CDR2 SQIVND (reference sequence). CDR3 coding DNA: TGTGCCAGTAGTATAGCCCCGCATTCTGGGGTTGGTTCACCCCTCCACTTT. This sequence encodes CASSIAPHSGVGSPLHF.

The table lists this clonotype with many counts. The chain recombines TRBV7-9 with TRBJ1-1, with D uncertain. The CDR3 runs 13 residues. Germline CDR1 SEHNR, CDR2 FQNEAQ (reference sequence). V lost 7 bases, J lost 2 bases, and 11 bases lay in between. The CDR3, as DNA: TGTGCCAGCATCCGGGAGGGTAACACTGAAGCTTTCTTT. The encoded protein is CASIREGNTEAFF. The full variable domain, with the rest looked up from reference TRBV7-9 and TRBJ1-1, is DTGVSQNPRHKITKRGQNVTFRCDPISEHNRLYWYRQTLGQGPEFLTYFQNEAQLEKSRLLSDRFSAERPKGSFSTLEIQRTEQGDSAMYLCASIREGNTEAFFGQGTRLTVV.

The chain has TRBV4-2 and TRBJ1-5; D gene uncertain. CDR3 size: 14 residues. The V and J ends lost 1 base and 4 bases respectively, with 8 bases between them. CDR1 and CDR2 from the germline V gene are LGHNA and YNFKEQ. CDR3 sequence reads: CASSQGAFNQPQHF. The CDR3 nucleotides are TGTGCCAGCAGCCAAGGAGCCTTTAATCAGCCCCAGCATTTT.

This clonotype was seen only once. As the CDR3 is not closed by the conserved phenylalanine or tryptophan, this likely results from a read error. The chain couples TRBV5-1 to TRBJ1-1, with D maybe TRBD1 (5 bases). The V end lost 0 bases, the J end lost 5 bases, and 14 bases lay between the germline ends. This CDR3 has 15 amino acids. The V gene's germline CDR1 is SGHRS and CDR2 YFSETQ. CDR3 loop: CASSLANQGRTEAFV. The CDR3 nucleotides read TGCGCCAGCAGCTTGGCCAACCAGGGAAGAACTGAAGCTTTCGTT.

This clonotype showed up many times. The gene calls are TRBV7-9 and TRBJ1-1; no clear D. Trimming left V 1 base short and J 0 bases short, with 6 bases between. This CDR3 spans 14 amino acids. Germline V gene data show CDR1 as SEHNR and CDR2 as FQNEAQ (reference sequence). CDR3: CASSLGAVNTEAFF. The CDR3 nucleotides read TGTGCCAGCAGCTTAGGGGCGGTGAACACTGAAGCTTTCTTT.

This clonotype occurred a few times. The chain joins TRBV14 to TRBJ1-2; a possible D gene is TRBD1 (5 bases). In germline, CDR1 is SGHDN, CDR2 FVKESK. V dropped 5 bases and J dropped 4 bases, with 23 bases sitting between them. This CDR3 comprises 17 residues. CDR3 sequence reads: CASSSGAGSYVGYGYTF. The CDR3 DNA follows: TGTGCCAGCAGCAGCGGGGCGGGTTCCTACGTGGGCTATGGCTACACCTTC.

The chain combines TRBV12-3 or TRBV12-4 with TRBJ2-2; D uncertain. The V and J ends lost 1 base and 7 bases respectively, with 13 bases between them. This CDR3 contains 15 residues. CDR3 amino acids: CASSLGRAHGGELFF. The CDR3 nucleotides are TGTGCCAGCAGTTTAGGTCGGGCTCATGGCGGGGAGCTGTTTTTT.

Points on this clonotype: The conserved phenylalanine or tryptophan is not found at the CDR3 terminus, so this likely reflects a read error. Because the CDR3's place on the DNA is in doubt, the DNA is left out and the CDR3 is given as listed by TCRdb. This chain connects TRBV9 to TRBJ1-3; the D call in the table, TRBD1, was not verified against the DNA. Ends included, the CDR3 has 10 residues. CDR1 and CDR2 (germline): SGDLS, YYNGEE. The CDR3 spells CASSVQTGNT.

CDR3 residues: CSARARGPLGFYGYTF. The CDR3 nucleotides read TGCAGTGCTAGAGCTAGGGGTCCGCTCGGTTTCTATGGCTACACCTTC. The chain uses TRBV20-1 and TRBJ1-2; the D gene is possibly TRBD1 (5 bases). CDR3 length: 16 residues. Trimming stripped 1 base from V and 4 bases from J, with 19 bases between. Germline V CDR1 and CDR2: DFQATT, SNEGSKA (reference sequence).

This clonotype was observed a few times. V usage is TRBV20-1 and J usage is TRBJ1-1; D is possibly TRBD1 (6 bases). The CDR3 length is 13 residues. V was shortened by 6 bases and J by 5 bases, with 16 bases between the two germline ends. Germline V gives CDR1 DFQATT, CDR2 SNEGSKA (reference sequence). The CDR3 here is CSAPGAGRTEAFF. In nucleotides, the CDR3 is TGCAGTGCCCCAGGGGCAGGGAGGACTGAAGCTTTCTTT.

The genes are TRBV15 and TRBJ2-7; D call uncertain. With 0 bases removed from V and 3 bases from J, the gap between germline ends came to 12 bases. The CDR3 runs to 15 residues. Germline CDR1 LNHNV, CDR2 YYDKDF (reference sequence). The CDR3 here is CATSRDPWSSYEQYF. The CDR3 DNA sequence: TGTGCCACCAGCAGAGACCCCTGGAGTAGCTACGAGCAGTACTTC.

The gene calls are TRBV2 and TRBJ1-5; maybe TRBD1 (5 bases). V was pared by 6 bases and J by 7 bases, with 16 bases between. Germline lookup yields CDR1 SNHLY and CDR2 FYNNEI. This CDR3 is 14 amino acids long. This chain's CDR3 is CASSSDSGGQPQHF. The DNA for the CDR3 is TGTGCCAGCAGCTCAGACAGTGGTGGCCAGCCCCAGCATTTT.

The V gene is TRBV7-9, the J gene TRBJ2-2; D might be TRBD2 (6 bases). Trimming pared 4 bases from V and 7 bases from J, leaving 16 bases between. This CDR3 is built from 15 residues. CDR1 is SEHNR, CDR2 FQNEAQ, per germline (reference sequence). The CDR3 DNA follows: TGTGCCAGCAGCTCACACCGGGACTCCGACGGGGAGCTGTTTTTT. The encoded protein is CASSSHRDSDGELFF.